This entry features one T cell receptor beta chain sequence. Original data processing: By means of reference gene primer amplification, nucleated cell counts were estimated. This table comes from immunoSEQ multiplex PCR, and its TCRdb copy is limited to in-frame clones, with some not included. The D gene and trimming were derived from the DNA, and the V and J assignments and clone size from that table. Here the sample spans about 59,000 clones, around 83% being singletons. The data were taken from a study of blood T cell repertoires in COVID-19. Whole-study context: Both acute and convalescent COVID-19 samples were obtained from the United States, Italy and Spain. T cells, B-cell-depleted T cells, or PBMCs provided the cDNA or gDNA that served as material.

Germline CDR1 is MNHEY and CDR2 is SVGAGI. V was pared by 4 bases and J by 7 bases, with 10 bases of the junction left unmatched. The CDR3 has 16 residues. The TCR was taken from an elderly woman with acute or convalescent COVID-19. The material sequenced was peripheral blood. The rearrangement links TRBV6-5 to TRBJ2-5; TRBD2 agrees at 12 bases. CDR3 sequence (DNA): TGTGCCAGCAGTTCGACTAGCGGGAGACCCTCACCGACCCAGTACTTC. Translated: CASSSTSGRPSPTQYF.